This T cell receptor (beta chain) was recovered during a study of blood T cell repertoires in COVID-19. TCRdb's table, derived via immunoSEQ multiplex PCR, lists solely in-frame clones and lacks some. This table holds approximately 100,000 clones, more than 65% found once. The CDR3 contains 13 residues. From germline, CDR1 is SGHTS and CDR2 YDEGEE. V lost 4 bases to trimming and J lost 6 bases, with 14 bases between them. The sequencing input was peripheral blood. The clonotype was recovered from a woman aged 80 or over with active or convalescent COVID-19. The chain employs TRBV5-8 and TRBJ2-7, with D possibly being TRBD2 (6 bases). Here the CDR3 DNA reads TGTGCCAGCAGCCGGCGGGGTAGGGCCGAGCAGTACTTC. Translated, it gives CASSRRGRAEQYF.